Each of the 8 T cell receptor beta chains below was sequenced from the same sample in a study of blood T cell repertoires in COVID-19 (dated by TCRdb to 2020 to 2022). Receptors were amplified or captured by the immunoSEQ multiplex PCR assay. TCRdb retrieved this table from immuneACCESS and kept in-frame rearrangements only. Not all clones are present; in checked studies, unresolved V genes account for under half, and no reason is known for the remainder. This sample gives approximately 70,000 clones in total; approximately 90% of them show up just once. The ten largest clonotypes hold around 5% of the sample. Sequenced sample: peripheral blood. Receptor source: a young woman with acute or convalescent COVID-19.

This chain uses TRBV6-5 with TRBJ1-2; D not resolved. CDR1 MNHEY and CDR2 SVGAGI come from the germline V gene. The CDR3 runs to 13 residues. V lost 0 bases and J 6 bases, leaving 8 bases between the germline ends. In DNA, the CDR3 is TGTGCCAGCAGTTACTCGCGAACGAATGGCTACACCTTC. It encodes CASSYSRTNGYTF.

J is TRBJ2-1 and V is TRBV29-1; D not certain. The CDR3 sequence is 10 residues long. Germline V CDR1 and CDR2: SQVTM, ANQGSEA. V lost 4 bases and J 8 bases, leaving 6 bases between the germline ends. CDR3 residues: CSVGQDEQFF. DNA for the CDR3: TGCAGCGTTGGTCAGGATGAGCAGTTCTTC.

The chain couples TRBV7-2 to TRBJ1-4, with 7 bases matching TRBD1. Germline CDR1 reads SGHTA; CDR2 reads FQGNSA. The CDR3 runs to 15 residues. With 5 bases clipped from V and 4 bases from J, the junction kept 7 bases outside the gene matches. The CDR3: CASSTRTGVNEKLFF. The CDR3 region has the DNA TGTGCCAGCAGCACACGGACAGGCGTTAATGAAAAACTGTTTTTT.

This clone came up once. The chain links TRBV2 to TRBJ1-5, with D perhaps matching TRBD1 (5 bases). This CDR3 has 17 amino acids. Trimming removed 2 bases at V and 4 bases at J, with 18 bases between. Germline-derived CDR1 and CDR2 are SNHLY and FYNNEI. DNA of the CDR3: TGTGCCAGCAGTGAAAGCATGGGGGGAGGGTATAATCAGCCCCAGCATTTT. It translates to CASSESMGGGYNQPQHF.

The V and J genes are TRBV6-5 and TRBJ2-7; D possibly corresponds to TRBD1 (6 bases). CDR1 is MNHEY, CDR2 SVGAGI, per germline. The CDR3 is made up of 14 amino acids. Trimming took 5 bases from V and 0 from J, leaving 11 bases between them. The CDR3 coding sequence is TGTGCCAGCAGTATTAGAGGGGGCTCCTACGAGCAGTACTTC. Its protein is CASSIRGGSYEQYF.

The rearrangement joins TRBV6-5 to TRBJ1-5; 8 bases match TRBD1. In germline, CDR1 is MNHEY, CDR2 SVGAGI. V was clipped by 5 bases and J by 7 bases; unmatched bases: 1. The CDR3 runs 12 residues. CDR3 sequence: CASSPGGQPQHF. In DNA form, the CDR3 reads TGTGCCAGCAGTCCAGGGGGCCAGCCCCAGCATTTT.

The V call is TRBV11-2, the J call TRBJ2-7, with 7 bases lining up with TRBD1. CDR3 length: 16 amino acids. The V gene end was trimmed by 5 bases and the J gene end by 4 bases; junction bases not matched to a gene: 14. Germline V gene data show CDR1 as SGHAT and CDR2 as FQNNGV. In DNA, the CDR3 is TGTGCCAGCAGCCTTCGACAGGGCGGTTCCGGGTACGAGCAGTACTTC. Its translation is CASSLRQGGSGYEQYF.

This rearrangement joins TRBV7-2 to TRBJ2-2; 7 nucleotides line up with TRBD2. Unmatched junction bases numbered 5, after V lost 2 bases and J lost 2 bases. Germline loops: CDR1 SGHTA, CDR2 FQGNSA. The CDR3 loop spans 16 amino acids. CDR3 sequence: CASSLYTSANTGELFF. DNA for the CDR3: TGTGCCAGCAGCTTATACACTAGCGCAAACACCGGGGAGCTGTTTTTT.